This T cell receptor (beta chain) derives from a study of cytomegalovirus exposure and HLA in healthy donors. All the people who gave samples were healthy bone marrow donors. At sampling all donors were nominally healthy, likely with unrecorded immune exposures. Germline-derived CDR1 and CDR2 are MNHEY and SVGAGI. CDR3 length: 15 amino acids. PCR employed 60 Vbeta and 13 Jbeta primers. In the authors' workflow: In a later analysis, roughly 11 million of some 80 million unique beta chains occurred in at least two donors. Data came from immunoSEQ multiplex PCR; TCRdb stores just in-frame clones and leaves some out. Clone size and V and J calls were adopted from that table, with D and trimming inferred from the DNA. Here the sample table reports 130,000 to 150,000 clones.

The gene calls are TRBV6-5 and TRBJ2-5, with 7 bases aligning to TRBD2. The J call is doubtful: the DNA matches TRBJ2-7 better. The specimen sequenced was PBMCs. The sequence came from a male donor in good health and CMV-seronegative. The CDR3 DNA is TGTGCCAGCAGTCCCAACAGCGGGGAAACCTACGAGCAGTACTTC. This gives the protein CASSPNSGETYEQYF.